Following are 14 T cell receptor beta chains from one sample sequenced in a study of cytomegalovirus exposure and HLA in healthy donors. It was with 60 Vbeta and 13 Jbeta primers that the PCR ran. Produced via immunoSEQ multiplex PCR; TCRdb's table is partial and in-frame only. The sample lists about 130,000 clones, 80% occurring once. The sequencing input was PBMCs. Receptor source: a man younger than 40 in good health and CMV-seronegative.

This CDR3 is CAITGGTGSTGNTIYF. The DNA of the CDR3 is TGTGCCATCACCGGAGGGACAGGGAGTACTGGAAACACCATATATTTT. The chain combines TRBV10-3 with TRBJ1-3; 9 bases map to TRBD1. Germline V CDR1 and CDR2: ENHRY, SYGVKD. The CDR3 length is 16 residues. V lost 7 bases to trimming and J lost 2 bases; unmatched junction nucleotides: 9.

This clone was seen only once. This chain links TRBV5-1 with TRBJ2-1; possibly TRBD1 for D (5 bases). V gave up 2 bases and J gave up 7 bases, with 10 bases separating them. CDR1 and CDR2 (germline): SGHRS, YFSETQ. This CDR3 has 13 amino acids. The CDR3 DNA follows: TGCGCCAGCAGCTTTACAGGATCGAATGAGCAGTTCTTC. Amino acids: CASSFTGSNEQFF.

This chain uses TRBV11-2 with TRBJ2-2, with a tentative D call TRBD2 (6 bases). Germline V gene lookup returns CDR1 SGHAT and CDR2 FQNNGV. V was clipped by 1 base and J by 1 base, with 10 bases between them. The length of the CDR3 is 16 residues. Written as DNA, the CDR3 is TGTGCCAGCAGCTTAGTAATGCGGGGGAACACCGGGGAGCTGTTTTTT. As protein: CASSLVMRGNTGELFF.

The chain links TRBV13 to TRBJ1-2, with 12 bases matching TRBD1. Germline CDR1 and CDR2: PRHDT and FYEKMQ (reference sequence). J gave up 5 bases and V 3 bases, and 4 bases lay outside the gene matches. The CDR3 is made up of 15 amino acids. DNA of the CDR3: TGTGCCAGCAGCTTTCTGGGACAGGGGGCGTATGGCTACACCTTC. This gives the protein CASSFLGQGAYGYTF.

This chain links TRBV7-3 with TRBJ2-3; 8 bases fit TRBD2. The germline V gene encodes CDR1 SGHTA and CDR2 FQGTGA. The trim removed 4 bases at V and 4 bases at J, leaving 7 bases unmatched. CDR3 length: 15 amino acids. CDR3 coding DNA: TGTGCCAGCAGCTCTCCGGGACTAGGTGCAGATACGCAGTATTTT. Protein sequence: CASSSPGLGADTQYF. Together with reference TRBV7-3 and TRBJ2-3, the CDR3 gives the full variable domain: GAGVSQTPSNKVTEKGKYVELRCDPISGHTALYWYRQSLGQGPEFLIYFQGTGAADDSGLPNDRFFAVRPEGSVSTLKIQRTERGDSAVYLCASSSPGLGADTQYFGPGTRLTVL.

The J gene is TRBJ1-1, the V gene TRBV5-6; a possible D gene is TRBD1 (6 bases). This CDR3 is 12 amino acids long. The germline V gene has CDR1 SGHDT and CDR2 YYEEEE. V dropped 6 bases and J dropped 6 bases, with 12 bases sitting between them. CDR3 sequence reads: CASTQQGSEAFF. Written as DNA, the CDR3 is TGTGCCAGCACCCAACAGGGCTCTGAAGCTTTCTTT. The full variable domain, rest sourced from reference TRBV5-6 and TRBJ1-1, is DAGVTQSPTHLIKTRGQQVTLRCSPKSGHDTVSWYQQALGQGPQFIFQYYEEEERQRGNFPDRFSGHQFPNYSSELNVNALLLGDSALYLCASTQQGSEAFFGQGTRLTVV.

V gene TRBV7-2 combines with J gene TRBJ2-7; 8 bases are a match to TRBD1. V trimming: 1 base; J trimming: 7 bases; junction bases outside the gene matches: 12. This CDR3 is 16 amino acids long. Germline lookup yields CDR1 SGHTA and CDR2 FQGNSA. The CDR3 loop is CASSLVLVTGETEQYF. CDR3 DNA: TGTGCCAGCAGCTTAGTATTAGTGACAGGGGAAACTGAGCAGTACTTC.

For the CDR3, the DNA is TGTGCCAGAAGATACAGGATTTTAACCTTAGCGGGAGGGCCGTACGAGCAGTACTTC. Its protein is CARRYRILTLAGGPYEQYF. This chain links TRBV28 with TRBJ2-7; 11 nucleotides align to TRBD2. Germline-derived CDR1 and CDR2 are MDHEN and SYDVKM. J was trimmed by 4 bases and V by 9 bases; bases with no gene match: 23. The CDR3 sequence is 19 residues long.

The table lists this clone with a count of one. The DNA for the CDR3 is TGCGCCACAAAAGACTGGCGGGTCTTGGGTGAAGAGACCCAGTACTTC. This gives the protein CATKDWRVLGEETQYF. The V gene is TRBV10-1, the J gene TRBJ2-5; TRBD2 might be the D (5 bases). The CDR3 has 16 amino acids. With 10 bases removed from V and 3 bases from J, the gap between germline ends came to 24 bases. CDR1 WNHNN and CDR2 SYGVQD come from the germline V gene (reference sequence).

The J gene is TRBJ2-1, the V gene TRBV6-1; D is perhaps TRBD2 (5 bases). The V end was cut by 6 bases, the J end by 0 bases, with 12 bases between. Per germline, CDR1 MNHNS and CDR2 SASEGT. The CDR3 consists of 15 residues. The CDR3 loop reads CASRAPEGSYNEQFF. CDR3 coding DNA: TGTGCCAGCAGGGCCCCCGAGGGCTCCTACAATGAGCAGTTCTTC.

The genes are TRBV28 and TRBJ2-7; perhaps TRBD2 as D (5 bases). Looked up from germline, CDR1 is MDHEN and CDR2 is SYDVKM. V was cut by 7 bases and J by 4 bases, with 17 bases left in between. This CDR3 is 14 amino acids long. The CDR3 here is CASTDTNSGYEQYF. The CDR3 DNA follows: TGTGCCAGCACTGATACCAATTCGGGATACGAGCAGTACTTC.

This clone came up once. CDR3 DNA: TGCGCCAGCAGCTCTCGACAGGGCTCCTACGAGCAGTACTTC. Translating it yields CASSSRQGSYEQYF. The chain employs TRBV5-1 and TRBJ2-7; 7 bases line up with TRBD1. The CDR3 is 14 residues long. CDR1 and CDR2 from the germline V gene are SGHRS and YFSETQ. V lost 3 bases to trimming and J lost 0 bases; unmatched junction nucleotides: 3.

This clone was recorded only once. The chain joins TRBV2 to TRBJ1-5, with 7 bases lining up with TRBD1. This CDR3 is built from 13 residues. V lost 5 bases to trimming and J lost 4 bases; unmatched junction nucleotides: 2. Germline V lookup: CDR1 SNHLY, CDR2 FYNNEI. CDR3 loop: CASSLQGNQPQHF. The CDR3 DNA is TGTGCCAGCAGTTTACAGGGGAATCAGCCCCAGCATTTT.

The rearrangement joins TRBV10-3 to TRBJ2-1; D might be TRBD1 (5 bases). Trimming pared 4 bases from V and 0 bases from J, leaving 10 bases between. Germline V gene lookup returns CDR1 ENHRY and CDR2 SYGVKD. The CDR3 runs to 15 residues. Written as DNA, the CDR3 is TGTGCCATCAGTGCCGGACAAGCCTCCTACAATGAGCAGTTCTTC. Translation gives CAISAGQASYNEQFF.